The text below deals with one T cell receptor (beta chain). This clonotype was recorded at least ten times. It has no known antigen specificity. Base-call qualities are not available, and no considerably larger clone is one nucleotide away. This record belongs to a study of T-cell memory formation after mild COVID-19 (dated by TCRdb to about 2021). Turning to the overall study: Most TCR sequence clusters were specific to one of the two donors. In two donors, T-cell clones that expanded and contracted after mild COVID-19 were followed by sequencing TCRalpha and TCRbeta repertoires longitudinally. Two young, previously healthy adult volunteers, one female and one male, were included in the cohort.

PBMCs were isolated by Ficoll-Paque density gradient centrifugation. Study-level results and caveats: Clones contracting from day 15 to 85 had balanced CD4/CD8 phenotypes, while a second wave expanding from day 15 to 37 was biased towards CD4+. The detection of some responding clones in pre-infection memory suggests that pre-existing cross-reactive memory T cells joined the SARS-CoV-2 response. The study included only a couple of mild cases, and larger cohorts that include severe cases with pre-infection samples were judged to be necessary. SARS-CoV-2 specificity of the second-wave clones peaking on day 37 was not confirmed. Contracting CD4+ clones were found mainly in CM and EM memory subsets, while CD8+ clones were enriched in EMRA.

Inclusive of the bounding cysteine and phenylalanine, the CDR3 is 14 residues long. Only CDR3 DNA remains: 42 bases, in frame from the first base. Trimming takes 4 bases from V and 2 bases from J, and the germline ends sit 8 bases apart. CDR1 and CDR2 are drawn from the germline V gene: KGHDR, SFDVKD. Sequencing was carried out with an Illumina NovaSeq 6000. TCRalpha and TCRbeta cDNA libraries were constructed by 5'RACE with constant-segment primers, with sample barcodes and unique molecular identifiers being introduced. RNA was extracted from every sample with Trizol reagent. Amplification of the libraries took two PCR steps, and the second step added a second sample barcode plus Illumina TruSeq adapters. Libraries were sequenced on an Illumina NovaSeq with 2 x 150 bp paired-end reads. The published analysis was carried out like this. The reads were demultiplexed and collapsed into UMI-guided consensus sequences using migec v1.2.7. Using mixcr v2.1.11, UMI consensuses were aligned to TRA and TRB V and J templates and then assembled into clonotypes. A clonotype was counted as expanded or contracted only when both edgeR and NoisET called the clonotype significant, with the noise models trained on biological replicates. edgeR calls used a false discovery rate-adjusted p below 0.01 and a log2 fold-change threshold of 1. As an exploratory analysis of dynamics, max-normalized trajectories of the 1000 most abundant clonotypes were examined with PCA combined with hierarchical clustering. Each responding clone was given a CD4 or CD8 phenotype based on the CD4+ and CD8+ repertoires, which had been sequenced separately. TCRdb redid the processing of the public reads, applying fastp at Q25 and MiXCR, and retained in-frame beta chains. Identical CDR3 proteins give one entry, which carries the most common genes and DNA. Here the V and J calls rest on TCRdb's processing, not on the authors' analysis. This sample comprises approximately 42,000 distinct CDR3 sequences, around 6.1% of them detected only once. The ten top clones hold about 0.8% of the sample.

This chain joins TRBV24-1 to TRBJ2-1, with TRBD2 tentatively as D gene (6 bases match). The sequence was collected from an adult who had mild COVID-19 (a few samples of this study predate the infection). The sample titles of this study are shuffled in the database, so cell type and time point are left out. Sequenced: PBMCs or a T cell subset sorted from them (not recorded which). The encoded CDR3 is CATSDERAYNEQFF. DNA sequence: TGTGCCACCAGTGACGAGCGGGCCTACAATGAGCAGTTCTTC.